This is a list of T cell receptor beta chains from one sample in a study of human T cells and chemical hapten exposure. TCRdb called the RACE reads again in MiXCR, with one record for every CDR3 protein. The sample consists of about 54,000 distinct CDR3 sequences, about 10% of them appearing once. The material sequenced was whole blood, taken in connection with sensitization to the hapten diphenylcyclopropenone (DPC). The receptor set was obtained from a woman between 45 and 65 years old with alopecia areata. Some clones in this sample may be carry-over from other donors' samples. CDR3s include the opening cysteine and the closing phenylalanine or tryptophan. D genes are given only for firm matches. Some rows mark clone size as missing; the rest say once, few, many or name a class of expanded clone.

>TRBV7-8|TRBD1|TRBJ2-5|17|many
TGTGCCAGCAGCTTAGCGCCTCAGACAGGGGGCTTGGAGACCCAGTACTTC
CASSLAPQTGGLETQYF
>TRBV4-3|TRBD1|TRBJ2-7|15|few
TGCGCCAGCAGCCAAGATCGGACAGGGCGCTACGAGCAGTACTTC
CASSQDRTGRYEQYF
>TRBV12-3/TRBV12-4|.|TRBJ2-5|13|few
TGTGCCAGCAGTTTCCACGGAGGAGAGACCCAGTACTTC
CASSFHGGETQYF
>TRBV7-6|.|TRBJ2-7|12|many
TGTGCCAGCAGCTTAAACGGGTACGAGCAGTACTTC
CASSLNGYEQYF
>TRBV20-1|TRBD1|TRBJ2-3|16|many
TGCAGTGCTCTCTCTCCCGGGACAGGGTACGGAGATACGCAGTATTTT
CSALSPGTGYGDTQYF
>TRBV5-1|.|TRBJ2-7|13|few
TGCGCCAGCAGCTTGAATAGGGGCTACGAGCAGTACTTC
CASSLNRGYEQYF
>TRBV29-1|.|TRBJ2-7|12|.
TGCAGCGTTGAGCAGGGATCCTACGAGCAGTACTTC
CSVEQGSYEQYF
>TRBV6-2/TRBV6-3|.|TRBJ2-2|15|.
TGTGCCAGCGCGAGTGGCGGGACCTACACCGGGGAGCTGTTTTTT
CASASGGTYTGELFF
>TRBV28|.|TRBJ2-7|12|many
TGTGCCGTGGGGGACATTACCTACGAGCAGTACTTC
CAVGDITYEQYF
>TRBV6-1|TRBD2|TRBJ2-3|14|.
TGTGCCAGCAGCCTAGCGGGGGAGGCAGATACGCAGTATTTT
CASSLAGEADTQYF
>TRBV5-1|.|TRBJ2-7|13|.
TGCGCCAGCAAGGCGGGGGACAACTACGAGCAGTACTTC
CASKAGDNYEQYF
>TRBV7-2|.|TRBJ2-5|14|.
TGTGCCAGCAGCTTTAGGCGGGGCCAAGAGACCCAGTACTTC
CASSFRRGQETQYF
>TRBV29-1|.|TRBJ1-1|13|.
TGCAGCGTTGGATACTCTGGGGCCACTGAAGCTTTCTTT
CSVGYSGATEAFF
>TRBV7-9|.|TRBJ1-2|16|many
TGTGCCAGCAGCGGAACCCTATCTCCGTCAGGGGCTGGCTACACCTTC
CASSGTLSPSGAGYTF
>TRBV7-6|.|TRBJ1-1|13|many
TGTGCCAGCAGCTGGCAGGCGTATACTGAAGCTTTCTTT
CASSWQAYTEAFF
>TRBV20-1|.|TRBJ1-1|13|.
TGCAGTGCTAGAGTCCAGCTTAACACTGAAGCTTTCTTT
CSARVQLNTEAFF
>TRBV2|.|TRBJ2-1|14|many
TGTGCCAGCAGTGAACGCCGATACGACAATGAGCAGTTCTTC
CASSERRYDNEQFF
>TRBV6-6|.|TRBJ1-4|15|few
TGTGCCAGCAGTTACTCTCCGGGACTAGGTGAAAAACTGTTTTTT
CASSYSPGLGEKLFF
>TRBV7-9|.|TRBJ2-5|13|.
TGTGCCAGCAGCTTAGAGCGGGTCGGGACCCAGTACTTC
CASSLERVGTQYF
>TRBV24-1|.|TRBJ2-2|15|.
TGTGCCACCAGTGATTTAGGCCAGAACACCGGGGAGCTGTTTTTT
CATSDLGQNTGELFF
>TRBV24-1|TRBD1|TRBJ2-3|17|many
TGTGCCACCAGTGATTTGGGGACAGGGGACTCCACAGATACGCAGTATTTT
CATSDLGTGDSTDTQYF
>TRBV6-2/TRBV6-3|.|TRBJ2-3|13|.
TGTGCCAGCAGTCAAGGGACAACCCATACGCAGTATTTT
CASSQGTTHTQYF
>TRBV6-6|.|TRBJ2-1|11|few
TGTGCCAGCAGCCAACGGGGAAAACAGTTCTTC
CASSQRGKQFF
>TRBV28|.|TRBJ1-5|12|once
TGTGCCAGCAGTTCTTCACTGGCGCCCCAGCATTTT
CASSSSLAPQHF
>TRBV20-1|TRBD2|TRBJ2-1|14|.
TGCAGTGCATGGACTAGCGGGAGGGGCAGTGAGCAGTTCTTC
CSAWTSGRGSEQFF
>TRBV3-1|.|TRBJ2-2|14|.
TGTGCCAGCAGCCCCGGACTCCGCACCGGGGAGCTGTTTTTT
CASSPGLRTGELFF
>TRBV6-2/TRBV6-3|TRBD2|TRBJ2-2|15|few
TGTGCCAGCAGCCCTCTCCTAGCGGGCTCCGGGGAGCTGTTTTTT
CASSPLLAGSGELFF
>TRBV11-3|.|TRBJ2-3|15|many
TGTGCCAGCAGCTTTTCCGGGAGTAGCACAGATACGCAGTATTTT
CASSFSGSSTDTQYF
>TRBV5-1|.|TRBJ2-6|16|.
TGCGCCAGCAGCCCACCCAGCCACTCTGGGGCCAACGTCCTGACTTTC
CASSPPSHSGANVLTF